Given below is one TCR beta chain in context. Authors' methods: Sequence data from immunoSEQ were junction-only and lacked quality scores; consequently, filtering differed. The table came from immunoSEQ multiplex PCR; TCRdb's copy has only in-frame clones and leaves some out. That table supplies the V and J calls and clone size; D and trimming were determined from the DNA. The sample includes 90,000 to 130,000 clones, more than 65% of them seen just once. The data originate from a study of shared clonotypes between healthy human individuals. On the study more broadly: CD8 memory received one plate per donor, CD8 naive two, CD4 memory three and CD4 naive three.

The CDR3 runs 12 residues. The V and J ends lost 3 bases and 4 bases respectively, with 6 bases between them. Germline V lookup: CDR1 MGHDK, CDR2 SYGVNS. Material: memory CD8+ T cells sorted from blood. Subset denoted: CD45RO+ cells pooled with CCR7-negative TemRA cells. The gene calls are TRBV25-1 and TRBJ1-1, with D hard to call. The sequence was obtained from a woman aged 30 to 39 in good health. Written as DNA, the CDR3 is TGTGCCAGCAGTGATGGGTCCACTGAAGCTTTCTTT. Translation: CASSDGSTEAFF.